These 28 T cell receptor beta chains came from one sample sequenced in a study of T cell responses to AZD1222 COVID-19 vaccine. Measured with immunoSEQ multiplex PCR; TCRdb has only the in-frame clones, and not every one. Of some 56,000 clones in the sample, roughly 89% are singletons; the top ten hold 5% to 6.5%. The sequenced sample was peripheral blood, obtained 28 days after the second AZD1222 dose. The receptors stem from an adult who received the AZD1222 COVID-19 vaccine.

The J gene is TRBJ1-1, the V gene TRBV4-1, with D possibly matching TRBD1 (5 bases). Germline assignment: CDR1 MGHRA and CDR2 YSYEKL. The CDR3 is 17 residues long. V lost 4 bases, J lost 0 bases, and 18 bases lay in between. In DNA form, the CDR3 reads TGCGCCAGCAGCCTCCGACAGAGAACCTCAATGAACACTGAAGCTTTCTTT. Its protein product is CASSLRQRTSMNTEAFF.

This sequence joins TRBV28 and TRBJ2-5, with TRBD1 identical over 11 bases. Germline V CDR1 and CDR2: MDHEN, SYDVKM. There are 16 residues in the CDR3. After removal of 3 bases from V and 5 bases from J, the junction contained 8 bases not matched to a gene. The CDR3 region is CASSFRDRGYVETQYF. CDR3 nucleotide sequence: TGTGCCAGCAGTTTCCGGGACAGGGGGTACGTGGAGACCCAGTACTTC.

The chain combines TRBV6-5 with TRBJ1-6; no firm D call. CDR3 length equals 14 residues. Germline CDR1 MNHEY, CDR2 SVGAGI. V lost 8 bases to trimming and J lost 9 bases, with 17 bases between them. The CDR3 DNA is TGTGCCAGCCGCCCTGCGCCGATCGGTTCACCCCTCCACTTT. It codes for CASRPAPIGSPLHF.

The chain is built from TRBV5-5 and TRBJ1-5, with a weak D call TRBD1 (6 bases). The V and J ends lost 4 bases and 3 bases respectively, with 11 bases between them. Germline V gene data show CDR1 as SGHKS and CDR2 as YYEKEE (reference sequence). CDR3 length equals 14 residues. The CDR3 DNA sequence: TGTGCCAGCAGCCCCAACAGGGACAATCAGCCCCAGCATTTT. Protein: CASSPNRDNQPQHF.

The sample holds one count of this clone. The chain combines TRBV30 with TRBJ1-6; tentative D call: TRBD1 (6 bases). CDR3 length: 13 amino acids. V dropped 4 bases and J dropped 6 bases, with 10 bases sitting between them. Germline lookup yields CDR1 GTSNPN and CDR2 SVGIG (reference sequence). The CDR3 loop reads CAWTQGFNSPLHF. CDR3 coding DNA: TGTGCCTGGACCCAGGGGTTTAATTCACCCCTCCACTTT.

The chain joins TRBV7-9 to TRBJ1-1, with TRBD1 as a possible D gene (5 bases). V was pared by 5 bases and J by 3 bases, with 13 bases between. The CDR3 covers 14 residues. Germline-derived CDR1 and CDR2 are SEHNR and FQNEAQ (reference sequence). DNA of the CDR3: TGTGCCAGCAGCCGCGGGTTGGGGGACACTGAAGCTTTCTTT. Protein sequence: CASSRGLGDTEAFF.

The CDR3 nucleotides are TGTGCCAGCAGCAAGAGGCGGGGGTTGAACACTGAAGCTTTCTTT. As protein: CASSKRRGLNTEAFF. The gene calls are TRBV7-2 and TRBJ1-1; D might be TRBD1 (5 bases). Germline V gene sequence: CDR1 SGHTA, CDR2 FQGNSA. Trimming cost V 5 bases and J 0 bases, with 13 bases left between them. This CDR3 has 15 residues.

V gene TRBV5-1 combines with J gene TRBJ2-3, with a possible D match to TRBD2 (6 bases). Germline V gene data show CDR1 as SGHRS and CDR2 as YFSETQ. This CDR3 has 16 amino acids. V dropped 2 bases and J dropped 2 bases, with 15 bases sitting between them. In DNA, the CDR3 is TGCGCCAGCAGCTTTGGGAATAGCGGTTCCACAGATACGCAGTATTTT. Protein sequence: CASSFGNSGSTDTQYF.

This chain joins TRBV28 and TRBJ1-2; 7 bases agree with TRBD1. Germline CDR1 reads MDHEN; CDR2 reads SYDVKM. The CDR3 is 12 amino acids. V lost 7 bases and J lost 5; bases outside the gene matches: 4. CDR3 DNA: TGTGCCAGCACCAAGACAGGGTATGGCTACACCTTC. It codes for CASTKTGYGYTF.

J is TRBJ1-3 and V is TRBV18; no clear D. The V and J ends lost 2 bases and 0 bases respectively, with 11 bases between them. CDR3 length: 16 residues. In germline, CDR1 is KGHSH, CDR2 LQKENI. CDR3 residues: CASSPKAAVSGNTIYF. DNA of the CDR3: TGTGCCAGCTCACCAAAGGCGGCAGTCTCTGGAAACACCATATATTTT.

The chain carries TRBV10-2 and TRBJ2-2; D is unclear. This CDR3 contains 13 residues. The V and J ends lost 6 bases and 0 bases respectively, with 5 bases between them. Germline V gene lookup returns CDR1 WSHSY and CDR2 SAAADI. In nucleotides, the CDR3 is TGCGCCAGCAGGACCCCGAACACCGGGGAGCTGTTTTTT. Translated: CASRTPNTGELFF.

This clone was recorded only once. The chain recombines TRBV5-4 with TRBJ1-4; no clear D. CDR1 and CDR2 from the germline V gene are SGHNT and YYREEE (reference sequence). This CDR3 is built from 14 residues. Trimming stripped 0 bases from V and 3 bases from J, with 6 bases between. In nucleotides, the CDR3 is TGTGCCAGCAGCTTGGGCCGGCCTAATGAAAAACTGTTTTTT. It specifies CASSLGRPNEKLFF.

This sequence joins TRBV27 and TRBJ2-2, with D perhaps matching TRBD2 (5 bases). The CDR3 sequence is 16 residues long. CDR1 MNHEY and CDR2 SMNVEV come from the germline V gene (reference sequence). Trimming stripped 7 bases from V and 6 bases from J, with 21 bases between. Written as DNA, the CDR3 is TGTGCCAGCACCAATCCACTAGGAATTGGATCCGGGGAGCTGTTTTTT. It encodes CASTNPLGIGSGELFF.

This chain connects TRBV5-1 to TRBJ1-6, with D perhaps TRBD1 (5 bases). V gave up 3 bases and J gave up 9 bases, with 16 bases separating them. Germline V gene sequence: CDR1 SGHRS, CDR2 YFSETQ. The length of the CDR3 is 15 residues. The CDR3 sequence: CASSSGGRLPSPLHF. DNA for the CDR3: TGCGCCAGCAGCTCTGGGGGGAGGCTACCTTCACCCCTCCACTTT.

This rearrangement joins TRBV30 to TRBJ1-2; TRBD1 might be the D (5 bases). CDR3 size: 13 residues. The V end lost 3 bases, the J end lost 8 bases, and 16 bases lay between the germline ends. Germline CDR1 and CDR2: GTSNPN and SVGIG (reference sequence). The CDR3 sequence is CAWRDTGTFGYTF. CDR3 nucleotides: TGTGCCTGGAGGGACACCGGGACCTTCGGCTACACCTTC. Supplemented by reference TRBV30 and TRBJ1-2, the full variable domain reads SQTIHQWPATLVQPVGSPLSLECTVEGTSNPNLYWYRQAAGRGLQLLFYSVGIGQISSEVPQNLSASRPQDRQFILSSKKLLLSDSGFYLCAWRDTGTFGYTFGSGTRLTVV.

The chain employs TRBV4-3 and TRBJ2-1; 9 bases line up with TRBD2. The J segment lost 10 bases and the V segment lost 0 bases, leaving 10 bases of the junction unmatched. The germline V gene has CDR1 LGHNA and CDR2 YSLEER. The CDR3 is 16 residues long. The CDR3 DNA sequence: TGCGCCAGCAGCCAAGATCCACTAGCGGGCGCCAGGGAGCAGTTCTTC. Amino acids: CASSQDPLAGAREQFF.

This rearrangement joins TRBV11-2 to TRBJ1-3; no clear D gene. CDR3 length: 17 amino acids. Germline-derived CDR1 and CDR2 are SGHAT and FQNNGV. Trimming took off 0 bases at V and 0 bases at J, with 12 bases between the two ends. The chain's CDR3 is CASSLDRGRSSGNTIYF. The CDR3 DNA reads as TGTGCCAGCAGCTTAGATCGAGGAAGGAGCTCTGGAAACACCATATATTTT.

This rearrangement joins TRBV19 to TRBJ1-6; TRBD1 agrees at 7 bases. Looked up from germline, CDR1 is LNHDA and CDR2 is SQIVND (reference sequence). V lost 7 bases to trimming and J lost 10 bases; unmatched junction nucleotides: 10. The CDR3 covers 14 residues. CDR3 sequence (DNA): TGTGCCAGTATAGAGGGAGGGGGCAAATCACCCCTCCACTTT. Its translation: CASIEGGGKSPLHF. Together with reference TRBV19 and TRBJ1-6, the CDR3 gives the full variable domain: DGGITQSPKYLFRKEGQNVTLSCEQNLNHDAMYWYRQDPGQGLRLIYYSQIVNDFQKGDIAEGYSVSREKKESFPLTVTSAQKNPTAFYLCASIEGGGKSPLHFGNGTRLTVT.

The rearrangement uses TRBV15 and TRBJ1-2, with D maybe TRBD1 (5 bases). The CDR3 spans 14 residues. Between the trimmed V and J ends, which lost 0 bases and 4 bases, there was a span of 9 bases. Germline lookup yields CDR1 LNHNV and CDR2 YYDKDF (reference sequence). CDR3 coding DNA: TGTGCCACCAGCAGAGACCCCGGGGGCTATGGCTACACCTTC. Translating it yields CATSRDPGGYGYTF.

The chain joins TRBV7-2 to TRBJ1-5, with TRBD1 as a possible D gene (5 bases). CDR3 length: 17 amino acids. Trimming took off 1 base at V and 0 bases at J, with 13 bases between the two ends. In germline, CDR1 is SGHTA, CDR2 FQGNSA. The CDR3 region has the DNA TGTGCCAGCAGCTTAGATCTGGGGCCCTATAGCAATCAGCCCCAGCATTTT. This gives the protein CASSLDLGPYSNQPQHF.

The chain uses TRBV10-3 and TRBJ2-7; tentatively, D is TRBD2 (6 bases). CDR3 length: 16 amino acids. The ends were cut back, 4 bases at V and 0 bases at J, with 16 bases in the middle. The germline V gene encodes CDR1 ENHRY and CDR2 SYGVKD. CDR3 bases: TGTGCCATCAGTGGCGGAGTGGGGCGGGGCTCCTACGAGCAGTACTTC. Its translation is CAISGGVGRGSYEQYF.

This chain links TRBV6-1 with TRBJ1-5, with no clear D. CDR3 length: 13 residues. Germline V gene data show CDR1 as MNHNS and CDR2 as SASEGT. Trimming cost V 2 bases and J 2 bases, with 4 bases left between them. The CDR3, as DNA: TGTGCCAGCAGTGAAATGGGCAATCAGCCCCAGCATTTT. Residues: CASSEMGNQPQHF.

The chain recombines TRBV28 with TRBJ2-1, with 8 bases identical to TRBD2. Germline trimming cut 5 bases from V and 2 bases from J; bases unmatched to any gene: 8. The CDR3 runs to 16 residues. The germline V gene encodes CDR1 MDHEN and CDR2 SYDVKM. CDR3 DNA sequence: TGTGCCAGCAGTACCAGCTCAGCGGGGGCCTACAATGAGCAGTTCTTC. It translates to CASSTSSAGAYNEQFF. Supplemented by reference TRBV28 and TRBJ2-1, the full variable domain reads DVKVTQSSRYLVKRTGEKVFLECVQDMDHENMFWYRQDPGLGLRLIYFSYDVKMKEKGDIPEGYSVSREKKERFSLILESASTNQTSMYLCASSTSSAGAYNEQFFGPGTRLTVL.

The chain recombines TRBV25-1 with TRBJ2-7; 7 nucleotides line up with TRBD1. The CDR3 spans 15 residues. Germline assignment: CDR1 MGHDK and CDR2 SYGVNS. Germline trimming cut 4 bases from V and 3 bases from J; bases unmatched to any gene: 9. The CDR3 loop reads CASSAQDRSLYEQYF. In DNA form, the CDR3 reads TGTGCCAGCAGTGCTCAGGACAGGTCCCTCTACGAGCAGTACTTC.

The rearrangement links TRBV5-1 to TRBJ1-2, with D perhaps matching TRBD1 (5 bases). The length of the CDR3 is 14 residues. Germline V gives CDR1 SGHRS, CDR2 YFSETQ. Trimming removed 5 bases from V and 3 bases from J, with 14 bases in between. The CDR3 reads CASREGRSDYGYTF. CDR3 coding DNA: TGCGCCAGCAGGGAGGGGAGGTCGGACTATGGCTACACCTTC.

The J gene is TRBJ1-1, the V gene TRBV30; 7 bases are a match to TRBD1. The CDR3 spans 13 residues. The V gene's germline CDR1 is GTSNPN and CDR2 SVGIG (reference sequence). Trimming took 7 bases from V and 2 from J; bases not matched to a gene: 7. For the CDR3, the DNA is TGTGCCTACCGGACAGGACAAAACACTGAAGCTTTCTTT. It codes for CAYRTGQNTEAFF.

The chain combines TRBV5-4 with TRBJ2-7; a weak D match, TRBD1 (5 bases). The CDR3 loop spans 15 amino acids. With 0 bases removed from V and 5 bases from J, the gap between germline ends came to 15 bases. CDR1 and CDR2 (germline): SGHNT, YYREEE (reference sequence). CDR3 DNA sequence: TGTGCCAGCAGCTTGGACCGGCCAGGGAACGACGAGCAGTACTTC. It translates to CASSLDRPGNDEQYF.

This chain links TRBV6-5 with TRBJ2-4; D perhaps matches TRBD2 (5 bases). The CDR3 covers 14 residues. Trimming took off 2 bases at V and 7 bases at J, with 12 bases between the two ends. Germline lookup yields CDR1 MNHEY and CDR2 SVGAGI. The CDR3: CASSYVPGSNIQYF. CDR3 DNA sequence: TGTGCCAGCAGTTACGTTCCGGGATCTAACATTCAGTACTTC.